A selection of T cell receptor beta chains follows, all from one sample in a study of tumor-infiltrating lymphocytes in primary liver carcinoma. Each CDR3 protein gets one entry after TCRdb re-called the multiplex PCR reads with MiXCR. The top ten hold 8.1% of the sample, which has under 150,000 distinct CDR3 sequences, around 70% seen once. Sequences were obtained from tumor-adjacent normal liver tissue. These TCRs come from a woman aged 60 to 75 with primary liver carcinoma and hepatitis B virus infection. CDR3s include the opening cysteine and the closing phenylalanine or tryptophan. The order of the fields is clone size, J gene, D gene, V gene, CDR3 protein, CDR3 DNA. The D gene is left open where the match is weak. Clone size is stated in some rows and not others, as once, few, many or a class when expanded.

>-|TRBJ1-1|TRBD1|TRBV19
CASSLIRQGTEAFF
TGTGCCAGTAGTTTAATTAGACAGGGCACTGAAGCTTTCTTT
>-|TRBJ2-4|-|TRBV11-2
CASSLEPASQVVQYF
TGTGCCAGCAGCTTAGAACCGGCTAGTCAGGTCGTTCAGTACTTC
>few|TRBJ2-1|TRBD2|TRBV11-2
CACSLGEGLNEQFF
TGTGCCTGCAGCTTAGGGGAGGGACTCAATGAGCAGTTTTTC
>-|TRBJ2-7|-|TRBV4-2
CASNQDQGGVGTYEQYF
TGTGCCAGCAACCAAGATCAAGGAGGTGTAGGGACCTACGAGCAGTACTTC
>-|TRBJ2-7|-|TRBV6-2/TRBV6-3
CVSSYGPAGSFYEQYF
TGTGTCAGCAGTTACGGTCCCGCGGGCAGCTTCTACGAGCAGTACTTC
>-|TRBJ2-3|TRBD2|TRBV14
CASNQWTSGASTDTQYF
TGTGCCAGCAATCAATGGACTAGCGGAGCTAGCACAGATACGCAGTATTTT
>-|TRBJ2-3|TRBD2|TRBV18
CASSQSAGITDTQYF
TGTGCCAGCTCACAGTCAGCGGGGATCACAGATACGCAGTATTTT
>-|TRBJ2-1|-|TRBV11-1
CAISLLAGDYNEQFF
TGTGCCATCAGCCTACTAGCAGGGGATTACAATGAGCAGTTCTTC
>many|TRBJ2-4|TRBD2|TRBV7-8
CASRETSGKNIQYF
TGTGCCAGCAGGGAGACTAGCGGTAAAAACATTCAGTACTTC
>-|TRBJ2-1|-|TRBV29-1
CTGMISGVNEQFF
TGCACTGGTATGATTAGCGGAGTCAATGAGCAGTTCTTC
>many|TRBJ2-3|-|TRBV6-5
CASRDGGTDTQYF
TGTGCCAGCAGGGATGGGGGCACAGATACGCAGTATTTT
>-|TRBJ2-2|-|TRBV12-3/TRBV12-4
CASRGWDTNTGELFF
TGTGCCAGCCGGGGGTGGGACACGAACACCGGGGAGCTGTTTTTT
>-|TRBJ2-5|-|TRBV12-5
CARGPRQNQETQYF
TGTGCTAGAGGTCCGCGACAGAACCAAGAGACTCAGTACTTC
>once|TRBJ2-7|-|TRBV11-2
CASSFGAGGTYEQYF
TGTGCCAGCAGCTTCGGGGCAGGCGGAACCTACGAGCAATACTTC
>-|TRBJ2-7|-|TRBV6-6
CASSYLTVQGEQYF
TGTGCCAGCAGTTACTTGACGGTACAGGGCGAGCAGTACTTC
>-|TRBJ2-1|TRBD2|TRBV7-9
CASSPGPSGIDNVQFF
TGCGCCAGCAGCCCAGGGCCTAGCGGTATAGACAATGTGCAGTTCTTC
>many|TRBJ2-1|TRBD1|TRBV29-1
CSVMGQLNYNEQFF
TGCAGCGTTATGGGACAGTTGAATTACAATGAGCAGTTCTTC
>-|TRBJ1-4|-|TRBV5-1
CASSLVGNGKLFF
TGCGCCAGCAGCTTGGTGGGGAATGGAAAACTGTTTTTT
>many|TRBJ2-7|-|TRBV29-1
CSVVTLYEQYF
TGCAGCGTTGTTACTCTCTACGAGCAGTACTTC
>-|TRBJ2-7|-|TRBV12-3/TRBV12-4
CAIISDAGSYKQYF
TGTGCCATCATCAGCGACGCCGGCTCCTACAAGCAGTACTTC
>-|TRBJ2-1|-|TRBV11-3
CVSSLDFFFRRSSYNEQFF
TGTGTCAGCAGCTTAGATTTTTTCTTCAGGAGAAGCTCCTACAATGAGCAGTTCTTC
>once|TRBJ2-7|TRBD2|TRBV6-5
CASSYGGGAEQYF
TGTGCCAGCAGTTACGGCGGGGGGGCCGAGCAGTACTTC
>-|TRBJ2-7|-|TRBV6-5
CASSSNGANYEQYF
TGTGCCAGCAGTTCTAACGGGGCAAACTACGAGCAATACTTC
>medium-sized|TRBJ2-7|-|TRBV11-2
CASSPPEGRVGNYEQYF
TGTGCCAGCAGCCCCCCAGAGGGCAGGGTGGGGAACTACGAGCAGTACTTC
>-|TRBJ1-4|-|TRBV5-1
CAGSLEGNEKLFF
TGCGCCGGCAGCTTGGAGGGGAATGAAAAACTCTTTTTT
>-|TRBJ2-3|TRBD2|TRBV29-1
CSVGGLGSIDTQYF
TGTAGCGTTGGTGGACTAGGGAGCATAGATACGCAGTATTTT
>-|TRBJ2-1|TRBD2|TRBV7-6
CASSRAGTSGGNEQFF
TGTGCCAGCAGCCGTGCGGGTACTAGCGGTGGCAATGAGCAGTTCTTC
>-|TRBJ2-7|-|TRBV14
CASSQDVKQALYKQYF
TGTGCCAGCAGCCAAGACGTAAAGCAGGCCCTCTACAAGCAGTACTTC
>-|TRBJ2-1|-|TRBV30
CAGSMVEGDKRARSSYNEQFF
TGTGCCGGGAGTATGGTTGAGGGGGACAAGCGGGCACGGAGCTCCTACAATGAGCAGTTTTTC
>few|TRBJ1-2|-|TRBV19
CASSIAAVYLNYGYTF
TGTGCCAGTAGTATCGCGGCAGTCTATTTGAACTATGGCTACACCTTC
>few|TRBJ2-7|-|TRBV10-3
CATFEGEQYF
TGTGCCACCTTTGAGGGCGAGCAGTACTTC
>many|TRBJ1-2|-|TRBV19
CASSIDHGGWRGYTF
TGTGCCAGTAGTATAGATCACGGCGGCTGGAGAGGCTACACCTTC
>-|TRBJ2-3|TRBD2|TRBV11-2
CASSPGRGTGGADTEYF
TGTGCCAGCAGCCCGGGACGGGGGACGGGAGGGGCAGATACTGAGTATTTT
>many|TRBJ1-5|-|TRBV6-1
CASSEAVLLSNQPQHF
TGTGCCAGCAGTGAAGCGGTACTCCTTAGCAATCAGCCCCAGCATTTT
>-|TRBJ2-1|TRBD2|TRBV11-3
CASSLTSGVHNEQFF
TGTGCCAGCAGCCTGACTAGCGGAGTTCATAATGAGCAGTTCTTC
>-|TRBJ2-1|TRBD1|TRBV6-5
CASGPGQGFLREQFF
TGTGCCAGCGGCCCCGGACAGGGGTTTCTAAGGGAGCAGTTCTTC
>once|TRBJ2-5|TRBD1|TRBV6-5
CANSYGTGEQETQYF
TGTGCCAACAGTTACGGTACAGGGGAGCAAGAGACCCAGTACTTC
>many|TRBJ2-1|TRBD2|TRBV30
CAWSEGLAGYNEQFF
TGTGCCTGGAGTGAGGGACTAGCGGGCTACAATGAGCAGTTCTTC
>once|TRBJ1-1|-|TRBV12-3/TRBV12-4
CASSLALGVGDATEVFF
TGTGCCAGCAGTTTAGCGCTTGGGGTAGGCGACGCCACTGAAGTTTTCTTT
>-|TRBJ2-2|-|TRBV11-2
CASSDGRNTDTGEPFF
TGTGCCAGCAGCGACGGACGCAACACGGACACCGGGGAGCCCTTTTTT
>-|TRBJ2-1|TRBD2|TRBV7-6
CASSLGRASGNEQFF
TGTGCCAGCAGCTTAGGGAGGGCTAGCGGCAATGAGCAGTTCTTC
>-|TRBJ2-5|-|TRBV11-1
CARSPGPGAQETQYF
TGTGCCAGGAGCCCGGGACCAGGGGCACAAGAGACCCAGTACTTC
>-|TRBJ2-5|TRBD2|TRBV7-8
CASNLGSSGQETQYF
TGTGCCAGCAACTTAGGGTCTAGCGGCCAAGAGACCCAGTACTTC
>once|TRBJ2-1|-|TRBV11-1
CASSPLGGEISPGATYNEQFF
TGTGCCAGCAGTCCTCTAGGAGGGGAGATATCACCTGGAGCGACCTACAATGAGCAATTCTTC
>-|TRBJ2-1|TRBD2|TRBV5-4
CAISPRGGALNDQFF
TGTGCCATCAGCCCGCGGGGGGGCGCTTTGAATGATCAGTTCTTC
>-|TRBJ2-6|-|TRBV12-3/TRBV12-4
CADSLRRAGANVLTF
TGTGCCGACAGTTTACGGAGAGCTGGGGCCAACGTCCTGACTTTC
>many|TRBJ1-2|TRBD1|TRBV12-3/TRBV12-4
CASSRGQGAKGYTF
TGTGCCAGCAGCCGGGGACAGGGGGCGAAGGGCTACACCTTC
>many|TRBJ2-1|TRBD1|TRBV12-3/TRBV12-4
CASSPWDRNYNEQFF
TGTGCCAGCAGTCCCTGGGACAGAAATTACAATGAGCAGTTCTTC
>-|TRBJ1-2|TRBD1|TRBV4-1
CASSQRNRGGGDYTF
TGCGCCAGCAGCCAACGGAACAGGGGCGGGGGTGACTACACCTTC
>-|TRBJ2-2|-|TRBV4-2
CASTQELSDRGGELFF
TGTGCCAGCACCCAAGAGTTGTCAGATCGGGGCGGGGAGTTGTTTTTT
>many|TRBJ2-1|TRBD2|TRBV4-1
CASSSLAGAVDNEQFF
TGCGCCAGCAGCTCCCTAGCGGGAGCTGTGGACAATGAGCAGTTCTTC
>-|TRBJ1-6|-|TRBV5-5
CTSSFVNSPLHF
TGTACCAGCAGCTTCGTGAATTCACCCCTCCACTTT
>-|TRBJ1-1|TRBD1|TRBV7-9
CASSLQGGHAEAFF
TGTGCCAGCAGCTTACAAGGGGGCCACGCTGAAGCTTTCTTT